The clone carrying this T cell receptor (beta chain) was counted between two and nine times. The data originate from a study of blood T cell repertoires in COVID-19. In the source study's methods: Reference gene primer amplification in the assay estimated nucleated cell counts. TCRdb's table, derived via immunoSEQ multiplex PCR, lists solely in-frame clones and lacks some. The D gene and trimming were derived from the DNA, and the V and J assignments and clone size from that table. The sample comprises 330,000 or so clones, roughly 90% of which are singletons, and roughly 8.9% rests with the top ten. The sequence was obtained from a man aged 25-45 years with COVID-19, enrolled during active disease. Sequencing input: peripheral blood.

CDR3 residues: CASSLAGGSTGELFF. The CDR3 coding sequence is TGTGCCAGCAGCTTAGCGGGGGGTAGCACCGGGGAGCTGTTTTTT. This chain uses TRBV5-4 with TRBJ2-2, with 9 bases fitting TRBD2. Trimming cost V 2 bases and J 4 bases; bases outside gene matches: 3. The CDR3 loop spans 15 amino acids. Germline CDR1 and CDR2: SGHNT and YYREEE (reference sequence).